These T cell receptor beta chains were read from a single sample in a study of blood T cells in healthy people across ages. TCRdb independently ran MiXCR on the 5' RACE reads; one entry per CDR3 protein. The sample contains 1.5 million to 1.9 million distinct CDR3 sequences, roughly two fifths of which appear only once. The specimen was blood. The source of these receptors is a young woman in good health. Both conserved end residues are part of each CDR3. A D gene is named only where the DNA matches it firmly. A clone size is listed for some rows: how often the clone was seen (once, few, many), or a class if it is expanded.

abundance: once
d_gene: .
j_gene: TRBJ1-3
v_gene: TRBV11-2
CDR3nt: TGTGCCAGCAGCTATGTGGGGTCTGGAAACACCATATATTTT
CDR3aa: CASSYVGSGNTIYF

abundance: few
d_gene: TRBD2
j_gene: TRBJ2-1
v_gene: TRBV5-5
CDR3nt: TGTGCCAGCAATAAGGGCGGGGGGCCCAGCTCCTACAATGAGCAGTTCTTC
CDR3aa: CASNKGGGPSSYNEQFF

abundance: .
d_gene: .
j_gene: TRBJ1-1
v_gene: TRBV29-1
CDR3nt: TGCAGCGTTGACAAGCCCTTGAACACTGAAGCTTTCTTT
CDR3aa: CSVDKPLNTEAFF

abundance: .
d_gene: .
j_gene: TRBJ1-4
v_gene: TRBV10-3
CDR3nt: TGTGCCACCGCCCAATCAGGTTGGAATGAAAAACTGTTTTTT
CDR3aa: CATAQSGWNEKLFF

abundance: .
d_gene: .
j_gene: TRBJ1-3
v_gene: TRBV20-1
CDR3nt: TGCAGTGCTAGAGATACTCAGGGGGGAAACACCATATATTTT
CDR3aa: CSARDTQGGNTIYF

abundance: few
d_gene: TRBD1
j_gene: TRBJ1-2
v_gene: TRBV12-3/TRBV12-4
CDR3nt: TGTGCCAGCAGTTCCCTCACGACAGGGAATTATGGCTACACCTTC
CDR3aa: CASSSLTTGNYGYTF

abundance: .
d_gene: .
j_gene: TRBJ2-1
v_gene: TRBV7-9
CDR3nt: TGTGCCAGCAGCTACGACGTCAACAATGAGCAGTTCTTC
CDR3aa: CASSYDVNNEQFF

abundance: few
d_gene: .
j_gene: TRBJ2-2
v_gene: TRBV27
CDR3nt: TGTGCCAGCAGTTCCAACCCCGCGAACACCGGGGAGCTGTTTTTT
CDR3aa: CASSSNPANTGELFF

abundance: .
d_gene: .
j_gene: TRBJ2-7
v_gene: TRBV7-9
CDR3nt: TGTGCCAGCAGCTCCAGGGACGTCTTCTACGAGCAGTACTTC
CDR3aa: CASSSRDVFYEQYF

abundance: .
d_gene: .
j_gene: TRBJ1-2
v_gene: TRBV20-1
CDR3nt: TGCAGTGCTAGACGGACACTGGGTATAGATGGCTACACCTTC
CDR3aa: CSARRTLGIDGYTF

abundance: .
d_gene: TRBD1
j_gene: TRBJ2-7
v_gene: TRBV5-1
CDR3nt: TGCGCCAGCAGCTTGGAACGTACAGGGGGAGGCAATGAGCAGTACTTC
CDR3aa: CASSLERTGGGNEQYF

abundance: .
d_gene: .
j_gene: TRBJ2-1
v_gene: TRBV9
CDR3nt: TGTGCCAGCAGCGTAGAACAGGGGAGGGGTGAGCAGTTCTTC
CDR3aa: CASSVEQGRGEQFF

abundance: .
d_gene: .
j_gene: TRBJ2-7
v_gene: TRBV9
CDR3nt: TGTGCCAGAGCGGTCATCTCGGATTTCTACGAGCAGTACTTC
CDR3aa: CARAVISDFYEQYF

abundance: .
d_gene: .
j_gene: TRBJ1-2
v_gene: TRBV24-1
CDR3nt: TGTGCCACCAGTGGGGAACAAACGGTTAATGGCTACACCTTC
CDR3aa: CATSGEQTVNGYTF

abundance: .
d_gene: .
j_gene: TRBJ2-2
v_gene: TRBV9
CDR3nt: TGTGCCAGCAGCGTAGTTGGGACGAGTAGTACCGGGGAGCTGTTTTTT
CDR3aa: CASSVVGTSSTGELFF

abundance: .
d_gene: TRBD1
j_gene: TRBJ2-1
v_gene: TRBV20-1
CDR3nt: TGCAGTGCTAGGATCTTACAGGGGGCCGGCTACAATGAGCAGTTCTTC
CDR3aa: CSARILQGAGYNEQFF

abundance: .
d_gene: .
j_gene: TRBJ1-1
v_gene: TRBV21-1
CDR3nt: TGTGCCAGCAGCGCCGGGCCGGATTTGAGCACTGAAGCTTTCTTT
CDR3aa: CASSAGPDLSTEAFF

abundance: .
d_gene: .
j_gene: TRBJ2-2
v_gene: TRBV20-1
CDR3nt: TGCAGTGCCTCAGACCTAGAGAACACCGGGGAGCTGTTTTTT
CDR3aa: CSASDLENTGELFF

abundance: .
d_gene: .
j_gene: TRBJ1-6
v_gene: TRBV6-1
CDR3nt: TGTGCCAGCAGTAATAATTCACCCCTCCACTTT
CDR3aa: CASSNNSPLHF

abundance: few
d_gene: .
j_gene: TRBJ1-2
v_gene: TRBV7-9
CDR3nt: TGTGCCAGCAGCTTCCCAGGGTCTCCTAACTATGGCTACACCTTC
CDR3aa: CASSFPGSPNYGYTF

abundance: .
d_gene: TRBD1
j_gene: TRBJ1-3
v_gene: TRBV7-2
CDR3nt: TGTGCCAGCAGCTTATGGGACAGGGGATCTGGAAACACCATATATTTT
CDR3aa: CASSLWDRGSGNTIYF

abundance: few
d_gene: TRBD2
j_gene: TRBJ2-3
v_gene: TRBV6-5
CDR3nt: TGTGCCAGCAGTTACCTAGCGGGACACACAGATACGCAGTATTTT
CDR3aa: CASSYLAGHTDTQYF

abundance: .
d_gene: .
j_gene: TRBJ1-1
v_gene: TRBV6-2/TRBV6-3
CDR3nt: TGTGCCAGCAGTTACTCTCCGACCCTGGGGACTGAAGCTTTCTTT
CDR3aa: CASSYSPTLGTEAFF

abundance: .
d_gene: .
j_gene: TRBJ2-6
v_gene: TRBV18
CDR3nt: TGTGCCAGCTCACCAACTACCTCTGGGGCCAACGTCCTGACTTTC
CDR3aa: CASSPTTSGANVLTF

abundance: .
d_gene: TRBD1
j_gene: TRBJ1-2
v_gene: TRBV4-3
CDR3nt: TGCGCCAGCAGCCAAGGCAGGGGGGCTCCCTATGGCTACACCTTC
CDR3aa: CASSQGRGAPYGYTF

abundance: few
d_gene: TRBD1
j_gene: TRBJ2-7
v_gene: TRBV4-1
CDR3nt: TGCGCCAGCAGCCAAGAAGGGGGCCACGAGCAGTACTTC
CDR3aa: CASSQEGGHEQYF

abundance: .
d_gene: .
j_gene: TRBJ2-7
v_gene: TRBV20-1
CDR3nt: TGCAGTGCTAGGTCGGACAGCGGATCCTACGAGCAGTACTTC
CDR3aa: CSARSDSGSYEQYF

abundance: .
d_gene: .
j_gene: TRBJ1-1
v_gene: TRBV6-6
CDR3nt: TGTGCCAGCAGAGAGGACAGTGTATCTGAAGCTTTCTTT
CDR3aa: CASREDSVSEAFF

abundance: once
d_gene: .
j_gene: TRBJ1-1
v_gene: TRBV27
CDR3nt: TGTGCCGGCAGTTTATCGTCAAGCGGGCACACTGAAGCTTTCTTT
CDR3aa: CAGSLSSSGHTEAFF

abundance: few
d_gene: TRBD2
j_gene: TRBJ2-3
v_gene: TRBV4-2
CDR3nt: TGTGCCAGCAGCTACCTAGCGGGAGGTCGATCAGATACGCAGTATTTT
CDR3aa: CASSYLAGGRSDTQYF

abundance: once
d_gene: TRBD2
j_gene: TRBJ2-7
v_gene: TRBV7-2
CDR3nt: TGTGCCAGCAGCTTAATGGGACTAGCGGGGGGGCGAAGCTACGAGCAGTACTTC
CDR3aa: CASSLMGLAGGRSYEQYF

abundance: .
d_gene: .
j_gene: TRBJ2-3
v_gene: TRBV3-1
CDR3nt: TGTGCCAGCAGCCCATGGCGGGGTGCTGAAGCAGATACGCAGTATTTT
CDR3aa: CASSPWRGAEADTQYF

abundance: .
d_gene: .
j_gene: TRBJ2-1
v_gene: TRBV20-1
CDR3nt: TGCAGTGCTAGAGAGGGGATAATTAGTGAGCAGTTCTTC
CDR3aa: CSAREGIISEQFF

abundance: .
d_gene: .
j_gene: TRBJ2-7
v_gene: TRBV20-1
CDR3nt: TGCAGTGCTAGAAGCGAAAGCTCCTACGAGCAGTACTTC
CDR3aa: CSARSESSYEQYF

abundance: many
d_gene: .
j_gene: TRBJ2-5
v_gene: TRBV12-3/TRBV12-4
CDR3nt: TGTGCCAGCAGGCTAAACAGGGAGACCCAGTACTTC
CDR3aa: CASRLNRETQYF

abundance: few
d_gene: TRBD2
j_gene: TRBJ2-5
v_gene: TRBV4-2
CDR3nt: TGTGCCAGCAGCCAAGATCTGGCGGGAGAAGAGACCCAGTACTTC
CDR3aa: CASSQDLAGEETQYF

abundance: .
d_gene: .
j_gene: TRBJ1-2
v_gene: TRBV30
CDR3nt: TGTGCCTGGAGTGGAACGGCAAACTATGGCTACACCTTC
CDR3aa: CAWSGTANYGYTF

abundance: few
d_gene: TRBD1
j_gene: TRBJ1-1
v_gene: TRBV5-1
CDR3nt: TGCGCCAGCAGCTTGACAGGGGGCAGGGGGAGCACTGAAGCTTTCTTT
CDR3aa: CASSLTGGRGSTEAFF

abundance: .
d_gene: TRBD1
j_gene: TRBJ1-5
v_gene: TRBV4-1
CDR3nt: TGCGCCAGCAGCCAACGTACAGGGGGCGCGGAAAATCAGCCCCAGCATTTT
CDR3aa: CASSQRTGGAENQPQHF

abundance: few
d_gene: .
j_gene: TRBJ2-1
v_gene: TRBV4-3
CDR3nt: TGCGCCAGCAGCCAAGACCGGGGGGCCTCAAAGGAGCAGTTCTTC
CDR3aa: CASSQDRGASKEQFF

abundance: .
d_gene: TRBD2
j_gene: TRBJ2-1
v_gene: TRBV6-2/TRBV6-3
CDR3nt: TGTGCCAGCAGTTACTGGACTAGCGTAAACAATGAGCAGTTCTTC
CDR3aa: CASSYWTSVNNEQFF

abundance: .
d_gene: .
j_gene: TRBJ2-4
v_gene: TRBV4-3
CDR3nt: TGCGCCAGCAGCCAATCCCCGGGACGGCTAGCCAAAAACATTCAGTACTTC
CDR3aa: CASSQSPGRLAKNIQYF

abundance: .
d_gene: .
j_gene: TRBJ1-2
v_gene: TRBV9
CDR3nt: TGTACCAGCAGCGCTGGGGGACAAGCCTATGGCTACACCTTC
CDR3aa: CTSSAGGQAYGYTF

abundance: .
d_gene: TRBD1
j_gene: TRBJ2-4
v_gene: TRBV7-2
CDR3nt: TGTGCCAGCAGCCAGGGGGCGGCAAACATTCAGTACTTC
CDR3aa: CASSQGAANIQYF

abundance: .
d_gene: .
j_gene: TRBJ2-3
v_gene: TRBV10-2
CDR3nt: TGCGCCAGCAGGCTGTTGGGGGATGGAGATACGCAGTATTTT
CDR3aa: CASRLLGDGDTQYF

abundance: .
d_gene: .
j_gene: TRBJ1-2
v_gene: TRBV14
CDR3nt: TGTGCCAGCAGCCAAAACGGGGTGGCTTACTATGGCTACACCTTC
CDR3aa: CASSQNGVAYYGYTF

abundance: once
d_gene: .
j_gene: TRBJ2-1
v_gene: TRBV28
CDR3nt: TGTGCCAGCAGTTCCCCCCTAAGAACAGGATTCCACGAGCAGTTCTTC
CDR3aa: CASSSPLRTGFHEQFF

abundance: .
d_gene: TRBD2
j_gene: TRBJ2-7
v_gene: TRBV7-9
CDR3nt: TGTGCCAGCAGCCCCTTCGGACTAGCGGGGAGCTCCTACGAGCAGTACTTC
CDR3aa: CASSPFGLAGSSYEQYF

abundance: .
d_gene: TRBD1
j_gene: TRBJ2-7
v_gene: TRBV12-3/TRBV12-4
CDR3nt: TGTGCCAGCAGCCGGGACAGCGCCTGGGAGCAGTACTTC
CDR3aa: CASSRDSAWEQYF

abundance: .
d_gene: TRBD2
j_gene: TRBJ2-1
v_gene: TRBV29-1
CDR3nt: TGCAGCGTCCCCGGACTAGCGGGAGAGCAGTTCTTC
CDR3aa: CSVPGLAGEQFF

abundance: .
d_gene: .
j_gene: TRBJ1-1
v_gene: TRBV7-3
CDR3nt: TGTGCCAGCAGCTTAACATACCAGGAGAACACTGAAGCTTTCTTT
CDR3aa: CASSLTYQENTEAFF

abundance: many
d_gene: TRBD1
j_gene: TRBJ1-5
v_gene: TRBV12-3/TRBV12-4
CDR3nt: TGTGCCAGCAGTTTAGCCGGGACAGGGGTCCAGCCCCAGCATTTT
CDR3aa: CASSLAGTGVQPQHF

abundance: .
d_gene: .
j_gene: TRBJ2-7
v_gene: TRBV3-1
CDR3nt: TGTGCCAGCGGCCGAGGCGGACAGAGCTTTCTACGAGGGCAGTACTTC
CDR3aa: CASGRGGQSFLRGQYF

abundance: .
d_gene: TRBD2
j_gene: TRBJ2-1
v_gene: TRBV6-1
CDR3nt: TGTGCCAGCAGTGTAGCGGGGTACCAAGAGACCCAGTTCTTC
CDR3aa: CASSVAGYQETQFF

abundance: .
d_gene: TRBD1
j_gene: TRBJ1-2
v_gene: TRBV10-3
CDR3nt: TGTGCCATCAGTGAGACGCCCGGTGTTCAGGGGGGGAACTATGGCTACACCTTC
CDR3aa: CAISETPGVQGGNYGYTF

abundance: .
d_gene: TRBD1
j_gene: TRBJ2-1
v_gene: TRBV7-9
CDR3nt: TGTGCCAGCAGCCCCCCGACAGGGGAGCCCTACAATGAGCAGTTCTTC
CDR3aa: CASSPPTGEPYNEQFF

abundance: .
d_gene: .
j_gene: TRBJ1-4
v_gene: TRBV5-6
CDR3nt: TGTGCCAGCAGTGCTACAGGGTATCTAAATGAAGAACTGTTTTTT
CDR3aa: CASSATGYLNEELFF